A single sample gave rise to the 32 T cell receptor beta chains below, sequenced in a study of a mutant IDH1 vaccine in newly diagnosed glioma. No antigen has been assigned to these receptors. Only in-frame clones appear in the TCRdb table, and some are missing; sequencing was by immunoSEQ multiplex PCR. This sample has some 48,000 clones, with around 80% found just once. Time point described: week 5, during vaccination. A 20-mer mutant IDH1 peptide at 300 ug was injected subcutaneously with topical imiquimod. Material: PBMCs, obtained from a glioma patient whose treatment included an IDH1 peptide vaccine. Every receptor here comes from a woman between 40 and 55 years old with glioma.

This chain joins TRBV27 and TRBJ2-1; TRBD1 aligns across 10 bases. The CDR3 has 15 residues. Germline V lookup: CDR1 MNHEY, CDR2 SMNVEV (reference sequence). After removal of 5 bases from V and 6 bases from J, the junction contained 7 bases not matched to a gene. This CDR3 reads CASSLRQGAGNEQFF. The CDR3 DNA sequence: TGTGCCAGCAGTCTGCGACAGGGGGCGGGCAATGAGCAGTTCTTC.

V is TRBV21-1 and J is TRBJ2-5; the table calls TRBD1, which could not be checked here. TRBV21-1 is designated a pseudogene. This CDR3 contains 15 residues. The CDR3 reads CASSKAGTGIETQYF. Here the CDR3 DNA reads TGTGCCAGCAGCAAAGCCGGGACAGGGATCGAGACCCAGTACTTC.

This chain connects TRBV29-1 to TRBJ1-2; TRBD1 is a possible D gene (6 bases). The CDR3 has 15 amino acids. V lost 3 bases and J lost 0, with 14 bases in between. Per the germline V gene, CDR1 is SQVTM and CDR2 is ANQGSEA. DNA of the CDR3: TGCAGCGTTGACCGGGACACCCTCTCTAACTATGGCTACACCTTC. This sequence encodes CSVDRDTLSNYGYTF.

The chain uses TRBV6-1 and TRBJ1-4; D may be TRBD1 (5 bases). Germline CDR1 and CDR2: MNHNS and SASEGT. Trimming cost V 6 bases and J 3 bases, with 11 bases left between them. This CDR3 contains 14 residues. Here the CDR3 reads CASRGVGANEKLFF. The CDR3 bases are TGTGCCAGCAGGGGCGTGGGGGCTAATGAAAAACTGTTTTTT.

This clone was counted between two and nine times. CDR3 nucleotides: TGCGCCAGCAACTCGTGGGGTGAAAAACTGTTTTTT. Protein sequence: CASNSWGEKLFF. This rearrangement joins TRBV4-1 to TRBJ1-4; D not resolved. The CDR3 sequence is 12 residues long. V shed 7 bases and J shed 7 bases, with 10 bases lying between them. In germline, CDR1 is MGHRA, CDR2 YSYEKL.

The chain combines TRBV4-1 with TRBJ2-7; D is unresolved. The CDR3 runs 15 residues. Trimming removed 0 bases at V and 3 bases at J, with 12 bases between. The germline V gene encodes CDR1 MGHRA and CDR2 YSYEKL. Written as DNA, the CDR3 is TGCGCCAGCAGCCAAGATGCAGTACAGCTCTACGAGCAGTACTTC. Its translation: CASSQDAVQLYEQYF.

The chain employs TRBV11-3 and TRBJ2-1; the match to TRBD2 covers 14 bases. CDR1 and CDR2 (germline): SGHNT, YENEEA. J gave up 5 bases and V 1 base, and 1 base lay outside the gene matches. The CDR3 sequence is 16 residues long. CDR3 DNA: TGTGCCAGCAGCTTAGGACTAGCGGGGGGGGACAATGAGCAGTTCTTC. This sequence encodes CASSLGLAGGDNEQFF.

This clone has just one count. The V gene is TRBV10-3, the J gene TRBJ1-6, with unresolved D. This CDR3 has 16 amino acids. The V gene's germline CDR1 is ENHRY and CDR2 SYGVKD. V was cut by 5 bases and J by 5 bases, with 16 bases left in between. The CDR3 protein is CAISSLVGKDNSPLHF. The CDR3 DNA follows: TGTGCCATCAGTTCGTTGGTGGGGAAGGATAATTCACCCCTCCACTTT.

The chain combines TRBV6-1 with TRBJ2-3; no reliable D call. Trimming took 0 bases from V and 2 from J, leaving 9 bases between them. Per germline, CDR1 MNHNS and CDR2 SASEGT. The CDR3 is 15 amino acids. The CDR3 spells CASSEASQLTDTQYF. Written as DNA, the CDR3 is TGTGCCAGCAGTGAAGCCAGTCAGCTCACAGATACGCAGTATTTT.

The V gene is TRBV12-5, the J gene TRBJ1-6; D call uncertain. The CDR3 sequence is 16 residues long. The ends were cut back, 0 bases at V and 10 bases at J, with 16 bases in the middle. Per germline, CDR1 LGHNT and CDR2 FRNRAP. CDR3 in amino acids: CASGLVDQQPASPLHF. The CDR3 nucleotides read TGTGCTAGTGGTTTGGTAGATCAGCAACCGGCCTCACCCCTCCACTTT.

This chain connects TRBV4-1 to TRBJ2-7; tentative D call: TRBD1 (6 bases). Germline-derived CDR1 and CDR2 are MGHRA and YSYEKL. The V and J ends lost 1 base and 3 bases respectively, with 13 bases between them. The CDR3 runs 15 residues. CDR3 nucleotide sequence: TGCGCCAGCAGCCAAGGGCCTCGGACAGACTACGAGCAGTACTTC. This codes for CASSQGPRTDYEQYF.

The chain joins TRBV9 to TRBJ2-2, with a weak D call TRBD2 (6 bases). The CDR3 is 15 residues long. The germline V gene encodes CDR1 SGDLS and CDR2 YYNGEE. V was cut by 0 bases and J by 6 bases, with 12 bases left in between. The CDR3 sequence: CASSVVTRTPGELFF. The CDR3 region has the DNA TGTGCCAGCAGCGTAGTGACTAGGACCCCCGGGGAGCTGTTTTTT.

This clone came up once. The chain recombines TRBV7-9 with TRBJ2-7, with TRBD2 as a possible D gene (6 bases). The V end lost 5 bases, the J end lost 3 bases, and 14 bases lay between the germline ends. This CDR3 comprises 14 residues. Per germline, CDR1 SEHNR and CDR2 FQNEAQ (reference sequence). The CDR3 reads CASSPGGFGYEQYF. The CDR3 DNA reads as TGTGCCAGCAGCCCTGGGGGGTTCGGCTACGAGCAGTACTTC.

The chain has TRBV5-4 and TRBJ1-5; TRBD1 matches 7 bases. The CDR3 has 16 residues. Germline lookup yields CDR1 SGHNT and CDR2 YYREEE (reference sequence). V lost 0 bases, J lost 0 bases, and 3 bases stayed unmatched. Here the CDR3 reads CASSLGGQYSNQPQHF. The CDR3 DNA follows: TGTGCCAGCAGCTTGGGGGGACAGTATAGCAATCAGCCCCAGCATTTT.

This clone is a singleton in its sample. This chain links TRBV4-2 with TRBJ2-3; 9 nucleotides agree with TRBD2. The CDR3 is made up of 17 amino acids. Germline lookup yields CDR1 LGHNA and CDR2 YNFKEQ. Trimming removed 0 bases from V and 6 bases from J; junction bases left unmatched: 10. CDR3: CASSQETGASGVDTQYF. DNA for the CDR3: TGTGCCAGCAGCCAAGAGACCGGGGCTAGCGGGGTTGATACGCAGTATTTT.

The chain has TRBV7-2 and TRBJ2-7; 7 positions agree with TRBD2. The junction had 9 bases not matched to a gene; V was cut back by 5 bases and J by 2 bases. The CDR3 has 15 amino acids. Germline V gene data show CDR1 as SGHTA and CDR2 as FQGNSA. The CDR3 DNA reads TGTGCCAGCAGCACTGGGGGGGGGTTCGCCTACGAGCAGTACTTC. This encodes CASSTGGGFAYEQYF.

The V and J genes are TRBV11-3 and TRBJ1-6, with 9 bases aligning to TRBD1. V lost 5 bases and J lost 8; bases outside the gene matches: 4. The CDR3 loop spans 14 amino acids. Germline CDR1 is SGHNT and CDR2 is YENEEA. As DNA, the CDR3 is TGTGCCAGCAGCCGGGGACAGGGAGATTCACCCCTCCACTTT. Protein sequence: CASSRGQGDSPLHF.

The genes are TRBV9 and TRBJ1-2; no firm D call. Trimming cost V 0 bases and J 2 bases, with 11 bases left between them. Germline V lookup: CDR1 SGDLS, CDR2 YYNGEE. The CDR3 is made up of 15 amino acids. The CDR3, as DNA: TGTGCCAGCAGCGTAGCAATCGGAGGGAACTATGGCTACACCTTC. It specifies CASSVAIGGNYGYTF.

V usage is TRBV5-1 and J usage is TRBJ1-5; D unresolved. The V gene's germline CDR1 is SGHRS and CDR2 YFSETQ. With 3 bases removed from V and 2 bases from J, the gap between germline ends came to 12 bases. The CDR3 spans 15 residues. The CDR3 DNA reads TGCGCCAGCAGCTCGGACCCCGGAGGCAATCAGCCCCAGCATTTT. Translated, it gives CASSSDPGGNQPQHF.

This clone is medium-sized (0.01 to 0.1%) within its sample. The chain carries TRBV7-8 and TRBJ1-2; D gene uncertain. The CDR3 runs 14 residues. V lost 5 bases to trimming and J lost 3 bases, with 13 bases between them. CDR1 is SGHVS, CDR2 FQNEAQ, per germline. The CDR3 sequence: CASSPPDGYYGYTF. For the CDR3, the DNA is TGTGCCAGCAGCCCCCCGGACGGGTACTATGGCTACACCTTC.

V usage is TRBV15 and J usage is TRBJ2-7, with D perhaps matching TRBD1 or TRBD2 (6 bases each). CDR3 length: 19 amino acids. Looked up from germline, CDR1 is LNHNV and CDR2 is YYDKDF (reference sequence). V lost 0 bases and J lost 5, with 26 bases in between. CDR3 loop: CATSRDAVGIGGLLNEQYF. CDR3 bases: TGTGCCACCAGCAGAGATGCAGTCGGGATCGGGGGCCTTTTGAACGAGCAGTACTTC.

About this clone: At one end the junction does not follow the germline gene, possibly because of a read error. Here the CDR3 reads CASSLLREGTEAFF. The CDR3 nucleotides are TGTGCTAGCAGCTTATTAAGGGAAGGGACTGAAGCTTTCTTT. This chain joins TRBV7-7 and TRBJ1-1; no reliable D call. Germline V lookup: CDR1 SSHAT, CDR2 FNYEAQ (reference sequence). This CDR3 spans 14 amino acids.

The J gene is TRBJ1-2, the V gene TRBV7-2; D remains ambiguous. Germline V gene lookup returns CDR1 SGHTA and CDR2 FQGNSA. V was pared by 0 bases and J by 5 bases, with 7 bases between. The CDR3 consists of 13 residues. CDR3 in DNA: TGTGCCAGCAGCTTAGCGGGCCGTTATGGCTACACCTTC. It translates to CASSLAGRYGYTF. Based on the CDR3 plus reference TRBV7-2 and TRBJ1-2, the full variable domain is GAGVSQSPSNKVTEKGKDVELRCDPISGHTALYWYRQSLGQGLEFLIYFQGNSAPDKSGLPSDRFSAERTGGSVSTLTIQRTQQEDSAVYLCASSLAGRYGYTFGSGTRLTVV.

Judged by abundance, this clone is medium-sized. The gene calls are TRBV5-1 and TRBJ2-2; no clear D gene. The CDR3 loop spans 15 amino acids. Trimming removed 6 bases at V and 5 bases at J, with 17 bases between. Germline CDR1 is SGHRS and CDR2 is YFSETQ. CDR3 amino acids: CASIPEMGRTGELFF. The CDR3 nucleotides read TGCGCCAGCATCCCCGAGATGGGCCGTACCGGGGAGCTGTTTTTT.

The chain joins TRBV6-1 to TRBJ1-5; D perhaps matches TRBD1 (5 bases). V shed 2 bases and J shed 3 bases, with 11 bases lying between them. Germline assignment: CDR1 MNHNS and CDR2 SASEGT. This CDR3 has 15 amino acids. The CDR3 reads CASSEPDRLNQPQHF. The CDR3 DNA sequence: TGTGCCAGCAGTGAACCTGACAGACTCAATCAGCCCCAGCATTTT.

The chain carries TRBV4-1 and TRBJ1-6; D not resolved. Germline lookup yields CDR1 MGHRA and CDR2 YSYEKL. V was clipped by 1 base and J by 1 base, with 17 bases between them. The CDR3 is made up of 19 amino acids. The CDR3 loop is CASSQVEEGLRSYNSPLHF. The CDR3 DNA reads as TGCGCCAGCAGCCAAGTGGAGGAGGGTCTAAGGTCCTATAATTCACCCCTCCACTTT.

V gene TRBV4-2 combines with J gene TRBJ2-7; the D call may be TRBD1 or TRBD2 (5 bases each). Trimming left V 1 base short and J 7 bases short, with 17 bases between. Looked up from germline, CDR1 is LGHNA and CDR2 is YNFKEQ. The CDR3 extends over 15 amino acids. The chain's CDR3 is CASSQGTRKGWEQYF. In DNA form, the CDR3 reads TGTGCCAGCAGCCAAGGGACTCGGAAGGGGTGGGAGCAGTACTTC.

The chain combines TRBV13 with TRBJ1-1; D is possibly TRBD1 (5 bases). This CDR3 comprises 14 residues. The germline V and J ends were trimmed by 7 bases and 8 bases, with 20 bases remaining between them. Germline assignment: CDR1 PRHDT and CDR2 FYEKMQ (reference sequence). The CDR3: CASTQGGGTWEAFF. In DNA form, the CDR3 reads TGTGCCAGCACCCAGGGCGGGGGTACTTGGGAAGCTTTCTTT.

This clone was picked up a small number of times. The chain carries TRBV29-1 and TRBJ1-1; D is unresolved. The CDR3 length is 10 residues. V was shortened by 4 bases and J by 7 bases, with 7 bases between the two germline ends. CDR1 is SQVTM and CDR2 is ANQGSEA in the germline V gene. In nucleotides, the CDR3 is TGCAGCGTTGTTTGGGTTGAAGCTTTCTTT. The encoded protein is CSVVWVEAFF.

This chain joins TRBV7-8 and TRBJ2-1, with a possible D match to TRBD1 (7 bases). The germline gives CDR1 SGHVS, CDR2 FQNEAQ. The V and J ends lost 6 bases and 0 bases respectively, with 18 bases between them. The CDR3 is 17 residues long. CDR3 in amino acids: CASSPFAGGSSYNEQFF. CDR3 sequence (DNA): TGTGCCAGCAGTCCTTTTGCAGGGGGGAGCTCCTACAATGAGCAGTTCTTC.

The chain has TRBV2 and TRBJ1-4; no reliable D call. This CDR3 contains 11 residues. V was shortened by 2 bases and J by 11 bases, with 6 bases between the two germline ends. Per the germline V gene, CDR1 is SNHLY and CDR2 is FYNNEI. CDR3 nucleotides: TGTGCCAGCAGTGAACGCCCCAAACTGTTTTTT. It specifies CASSERPKLFF. The full variable domain, with the rest looked up from reference TRBV2 and TRBJ1-4, is EPEVTQTPSHQVTQMGQEVILRCVPISNHLYFYWYRQILGQKVEFLVSFYNNEISEKSEIFDDQFSVERPDGSNFTLKIRSTKLEDSAMYFCASSERPKLFFGSGTQLSVL.

This clone was detected a few times. This sequence joins TRBV25-1 and TRBJ1-3; no definite D call. The CDR3 has 10 residues. The V gene's germline CDR1 is MGHDK and CDR2 SYGVNS. Trimming left V 8 bases short and J 3 bases short, with 2 bases between. The CDR3 sequence is CASGGNTIYF. The CDR3, as DNA: TGTGCCAGCGGTGGAAACACCATATATTTT.